Presented here are 15 T cell receptor beta chains from one specimen sequenced in a study of blood T cell repertoires in COVID-19. Only in-frame clones appear in the TCRdb table, and some are missing; sequencing was by immunoSEQ multiplex PCR. The sample consists of approximately 75,000 clones, 80% to 95% of them appearing once. The sample was peripheral blood. These receptors were taken from a human donor in a cohort sampled during active COVID-19.

This chain connects TRBV7-8 to TRBJ1-6; 7 bases map to TRBD1. Trimming at V came to 0 bases and at J to 7 bases, leaving 0 bases not matched to a gene. CDR3 length: 14 residues. Germline V gene sequence: CDR1 SGHVS, CDR2 FQNEAQ. CDR3: CASSLAGGNSPLHF. As DNA, the CDR3 is TGTGCCAGCAGCTTAGCAGGGGGCAATTCACCCCTCCACTTT.

This clone came up once. The chain couples TRBV4-1 to TRBJ2-7, with TRBD2 identical over 7 bases. CDR3 length: 16 residues. Germline CDR1 reads MGHRA; CDR2 reads YSYEKL. The ends lost 0 bases at V and 2 bases at J; junction bases unmatched: 7. CDR3 in amino acids: CASSQESAGRAYEQYF. Written as DNA, the CDR3 is TGCGCCAGCAGCCAAGAGTCTGCAGGGAGGGCCTACGAGCAGTACTTC.

The chain combines TRBV30 with TRBJ1-1, with D possibly TRBD1 on 5 matching bases. Germline-derived CDR1 and CDR2 are GTSNPN and SVGIG (reference sequence). The length of the CDR3 is 14 residues. Trimming left V 2 bases short and J 5 bases short, with 15 bases between. The CDR3 reads CAWSLGTKRTEAFF. DNA for the CDR3: TGTGCCTGGAGTCTCGGGACTAAGCGTACTGAAGCTTTCTTT.

The chain couples TRBV7-2 to TRBJ2-3; 9 bases agree with TRBD2. Germline CDR1 SGHTA, CDR2 FQGNSA. The CDR3 runs to 16 residues. V lost 2 bases to trimming and J lost 2 bases; unmatched junction nucleotides: 5. The CDR3 protein is CASSLWLAGHTDTQYF. The CDR3 DNA sequence: TGTGCCAGCAGCTTATGGCTAGCGGGGCACACAGATACGCAGTATTTT.

This chain joins TRBV9 and TRBJ1-2; D not certain. This CDR3 has 12 amino acids. CDR1 and CDR2 (germline): SGDLS, YYNGEE. V was trimmed by 6 bases and J by 4 bases, leaving 10 bases between them. In DNA form, the CDR3 reads TGTGCCAGCACGGGGTTAGGCTATGGCTACACCTTC. Its protein is CASTGLGYGYTF.

The rearrangement joins TRBV28 to TRBJ2-5; 8 positions agree with TRBD1. V was pared by 4 bases and J by 6 bases, with 7 bases of the junction left unmatched. Germline CDR1 is MDHEN and CDR2 is SYDVKM. The CDR3 has 14 amino acids. CDR3 residues: CASSSPRTGKTQYF. In DNA form, the CDR3 reads TGTGCCAGCAGTTCGCCCCGGACAGGGAAGACCCAGTACTTC.

V usage is TRBV20-1 and J usage is TRBJ1-2; D remains ambiguous. The V gene's germline CDR1 is DFQATT and CDR2 SNEGSKA (reference sequence). V was trimmed by 4 bases and J by 4 bases, leaving 4 bases between them. The CDR3 is 10 residues long. This CDR3 is CSAISYGYTF. DNA for the CDR3: TGCAGTGCTATCAGCTATGGCTACACCTTC.

V gene TRBV6-6 combines with J gene TRBJ1-4; D gene uncertain. With 6 bases removed from V and 6 bases from J, the gap between germline ends came to 17 bases. CDR1 is MNHNY and CDR2 is SVGAGI in the germline V gene (reference sequence). The CDR3 is 15 residues long. CDR3 amino acids: CASSSLGRMDEKLFF. CDR3 coding DNA: TGTGCCAGCAGCTCTTTGGGGAGGATGGATGAAAAACTGTTTTTT.

V is TRBV5-5 and J is TRBJ1-3; a possible D gene is TRBD1 (6 bases). This CDR3 is 14 amino acids long. V gave up 3 bases and J gave up 0 bases, with 7 bases separating them. The germline V gene has CDR1 SGHKS and CDR2 YYEKEE (reference sequence). The CDR3 protein is CASSSDSSGNTIYF. The CDR3 DNA follows: TGTGCCAGCAGCTCGGACAGCTCTGGAAACACCATATATTTT.

The J gene is TRBJ2-3, the V gene TRBV7-9, with 10 bases fitting TRBD2. Looked up from germline, CDR1 is SEHNR and CDR2 is FQNEAQ (reference sequence). CDR3 size: 17 residues. V gave up 5 bases and J gave up 4 bases; unmatched junction bases: 12. The chain's CDR3 is CASSPFTGLAGADTQYF. In DNA form, the CDR3 reads TGTGCCAGCAGCCCCTTCACGGGGCTAGCGGGGGCAGATACGCAGTATTTT.

The chain is built from TRBV6-2 or TRBV6-3 and TRBJ1-1; D ambiguous. The CDR3 has 13 residues. Trimming shortened V by 6 bases and J by 1 base, and 9 bases separated the two germline ends. The germline CDR1 and CDR2 sequences are MNHEY and SVGEGT. The CDR3 is CASSFGENTEAFF. The CDR3 region has the DNA TGTGCCAGCAGCTTCGGTGAGAACACTGAAGCTTTCTTT.

In its sample, this clone was seen once. The chain links TRBV10-1 to TRBJ2-2; 8 positions agree with TRBD2. The CDR3 loop spans 14 amino acids. V lost 4 bases and J lost 5; bases outside the gene matches: 3. CDR1 WNHNN and CDR2 SYGVQD come from the germline V gene (reference sequence). The CDR3 nucleotides read TGCGCCAGCAGTGCGACTAGCGAGACCGGGGAGCTGTTTTTT. Its protein product is CASSATSETGELFF.

The rearrangement uses TRBV29-1 and TRBJ1-1; D gene unclear. V dropped 2 bases and J dropped 6 bases, with 10 bases sitting between them. The CDR3 is 12 amino acids. Germline V gene data show CDR1 as SQVTM and CDR2 as ANQGSEA. The CDR3 DNA reads TGCAGCGTTGAACAGGTAGGCGCTGAAGCTTTCTTT. It encodes CSVEQVGAEAFF.

The chain uses TRBV9 and TRBJ1-1; 10 nucleotides agree with TRBD1. CDR3 size: 13 residues. Germline V gene lookup returns CDR1 SGDLS and CDR2 YYNGEE. J lost 5 bases, V lost 3 bases, and 1 base had no gene match. DNA of the CDR3: TGTGCCAGCAGCGGACAGGGGGCTACTGAAGCTTTCTTT. It translates to CASSGQGATEAFF.

The rearrangement uses TRBV27 and TRBJ1-3; 9 positions agree with TRBD1. The CDR3 sequence is 15 residues long. The junction had 11 bases not matched to a gene; V was cut back by 6 bases and J by 8 bases. Germline CDR1 reads MNHEY; CDR2 reads SMNVEV (reference sequence). CDR3 sequence reads: CASRRDRGALDTIYF. CDR3 sequence (DNA): TGTGCCAGCAGACGAGACAGGGGGGCTTTAGACACCATATATTTT.